This T cell receptor beta chain was captured by sequencing in a study of regulatory T cells in long-lasting Graves disease. Overall study context: Disease was considered persistent Graves' disease after over 5 years of antithyroid drugs (with positive TSH receptor antibodies).

Construction of the TCR beta libraries employed iRepertoire HTBI primers in conjunction with Arm-PCR of CDR3 regions. Each CDR3 protein gets one entry after TCRdb re-called the multiplex PCR reads with MiXCR. The data show roughly 500,000 distinct CDR3 sequences, around 21% seen once. The time point denotes: persistent/refractory GD, antithyroid drugs over 5 years with positive TRAb. Following extraction of RNA from PBMCs, that RNA was used to make the TCR library. This clonotype was counted at least ten times. Its antigen remains unknown. The study's findings and limits: Patients with persistent disease showed a bias toward TRBV28, TRBJ1-2 and TRBJ2-5.

The germline V gene has CDR1 SNHLY and CDR2 FYNNEI. V dropped 7 bases and J dropped 6 bases, with 9 bases sitting between them. The CDR3 consists of 11 residues. This specimen was peripheral blood mononuclear cells (PBMCs), taken when the disease was refractory, from a patient treated with antithyroid drugs. The rearrangement joins TRBV2 to TRBJ2-5; D is perhaps TRBD2 (5 bases). The clonotype comes from a female donor with Graves disease. CDR3 amino acids: CASKLDQTQYF. The CDR3 nucleotides read TGTGCCAGCAAACTAGACCAGACCCAGTACTTC.